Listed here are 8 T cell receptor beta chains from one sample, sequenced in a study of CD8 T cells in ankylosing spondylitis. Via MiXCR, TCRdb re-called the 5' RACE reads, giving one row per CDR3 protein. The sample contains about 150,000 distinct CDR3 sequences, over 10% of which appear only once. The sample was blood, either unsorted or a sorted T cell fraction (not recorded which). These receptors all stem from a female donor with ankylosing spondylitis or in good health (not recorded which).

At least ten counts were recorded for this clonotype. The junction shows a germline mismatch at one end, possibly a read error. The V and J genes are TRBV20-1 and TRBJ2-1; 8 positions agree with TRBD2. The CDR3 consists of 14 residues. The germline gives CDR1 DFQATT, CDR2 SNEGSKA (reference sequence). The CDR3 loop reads CSPSGSSSYNEQFF. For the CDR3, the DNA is TGCAGTCCTAGCGGGTCCAGCTCCTACAATGAGCAGTTCTTC.

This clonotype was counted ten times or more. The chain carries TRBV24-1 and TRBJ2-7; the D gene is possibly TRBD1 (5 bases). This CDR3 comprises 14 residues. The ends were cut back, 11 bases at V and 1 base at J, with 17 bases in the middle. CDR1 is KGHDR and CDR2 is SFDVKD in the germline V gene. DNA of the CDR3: TGTGCCAGCCAACAGGAGATTCTATCCTACGAGCAGTACTTC. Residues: CASQQEILSYEQYF.

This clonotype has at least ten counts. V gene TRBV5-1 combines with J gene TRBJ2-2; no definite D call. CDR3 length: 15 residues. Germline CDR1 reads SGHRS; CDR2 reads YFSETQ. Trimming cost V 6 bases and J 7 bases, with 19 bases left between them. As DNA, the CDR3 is TGCGCCAGCAAGATTGGTCCGACATATGGCGGGGAGCTGTTTTTT. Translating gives CASKIGPTYGGELFF.

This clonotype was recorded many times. The CDR3 loop reads CASNPLAGKETQYF. CDR3 DNA sequence: TGCGCCAGCAACCCACTAGCGGGTAAAGAGACCCAGTACTTC. V is TRBV5-1 and J is TRBJ2-5; 9 nucleotides align to TRBD2. J was trimmed by 3 bases and V by 6 bases; bases with no gene match: 6. Germline CDR1 is SGHRS and CDR2 is YFSETQ. The CDR3 extends over 14 amino acids.

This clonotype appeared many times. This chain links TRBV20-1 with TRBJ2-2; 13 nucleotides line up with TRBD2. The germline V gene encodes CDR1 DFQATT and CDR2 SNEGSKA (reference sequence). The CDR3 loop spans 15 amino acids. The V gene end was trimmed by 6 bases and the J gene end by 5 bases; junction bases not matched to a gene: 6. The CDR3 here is CSAPLAGGPTGELFF. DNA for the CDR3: TGCAGTGCCCCACTAGCGGGAGGGCCGACCGGGGAGCTGTTTTTT.

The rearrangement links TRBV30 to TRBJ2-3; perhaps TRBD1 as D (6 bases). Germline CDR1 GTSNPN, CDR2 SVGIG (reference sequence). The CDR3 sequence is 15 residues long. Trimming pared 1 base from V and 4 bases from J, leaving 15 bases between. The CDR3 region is CAWSDRGRGADTQYF. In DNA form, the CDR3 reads TGTGCCTGGAGTGATAGGGGGAGAGGCGCAGATACGCAGTATTTT. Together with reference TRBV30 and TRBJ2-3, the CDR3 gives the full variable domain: SQTIHQWPATLVQPVGSPLSLECTVEGTSNPNLYWYRQAAGRGLQLLFYSVGIGQISSEVPQNLSASRPQDRQFILSSKKLLLSDSGFYLCAWSDRGRGADTQYFGPGTRLTVL.

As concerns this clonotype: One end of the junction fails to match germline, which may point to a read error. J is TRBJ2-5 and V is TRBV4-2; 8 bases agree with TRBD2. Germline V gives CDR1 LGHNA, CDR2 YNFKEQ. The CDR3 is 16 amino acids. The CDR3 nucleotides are TGTGCTTGCAGCCGAGGAAGCGGGAGTGTTTTTGAGACCCGGTACTTC. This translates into CACSRGSGSVFETRYF.

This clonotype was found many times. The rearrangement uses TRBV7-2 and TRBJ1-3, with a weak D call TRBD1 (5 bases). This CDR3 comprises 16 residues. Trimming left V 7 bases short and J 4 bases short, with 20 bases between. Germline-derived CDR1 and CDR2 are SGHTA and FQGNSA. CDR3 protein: CASTPDGTNFGNTIYF. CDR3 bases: TGTGCCAGCACCCCAGATGGGACGAACTTCGGAAACACCATATATTTT. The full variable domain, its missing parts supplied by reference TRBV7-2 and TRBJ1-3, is GAGVSQSPSNKVTEKGKDVELRCDPISGHTALYWYRQSLGQGLEFLIYFQGNSAPDKSGLPSDRFSAERTGGSVSTLTIQRTQQEDSAVYLCASTPDGTNFGNTIYFGEGSWLTVV.